Given below is one TCR beta chain in context. Lacking the conserved final phenylalanine or tryptophan, this CDR3 likely reflects a read error. This sample is drawn from a study of response to subunit inactivated influenza vaccine. TCRdb recomputed calls from the RT-PCR reads with MiXCR, one row per CDR3 protein. Here the sample spans approximately 570,000 distinct CDR3 sequences, approximately 7.7% being singletons. Trimming at V came to 2 bases and at J to 5 bases, leaving 7 bases not matched to a gene. The germline gives CDR1 SGDLS, CDR2 YYNGEE. CDR3 length: 15 residues. The genes are TRBV9 and TRBJ2-1, with TRBD2 matching 7 bases. The receptor's source is a man aged 50 to 69 who received an inactivated influenza vaccine. The sequencing used PBMCs from blood, collected about 24 months after vaccination. The CDR3: CASSVSGVPHNEQFL. CDR3 bases: TGTGCCAGCAGCGTCAGCGGGGTCCCCCACAATGAGCAGTTCTTA.